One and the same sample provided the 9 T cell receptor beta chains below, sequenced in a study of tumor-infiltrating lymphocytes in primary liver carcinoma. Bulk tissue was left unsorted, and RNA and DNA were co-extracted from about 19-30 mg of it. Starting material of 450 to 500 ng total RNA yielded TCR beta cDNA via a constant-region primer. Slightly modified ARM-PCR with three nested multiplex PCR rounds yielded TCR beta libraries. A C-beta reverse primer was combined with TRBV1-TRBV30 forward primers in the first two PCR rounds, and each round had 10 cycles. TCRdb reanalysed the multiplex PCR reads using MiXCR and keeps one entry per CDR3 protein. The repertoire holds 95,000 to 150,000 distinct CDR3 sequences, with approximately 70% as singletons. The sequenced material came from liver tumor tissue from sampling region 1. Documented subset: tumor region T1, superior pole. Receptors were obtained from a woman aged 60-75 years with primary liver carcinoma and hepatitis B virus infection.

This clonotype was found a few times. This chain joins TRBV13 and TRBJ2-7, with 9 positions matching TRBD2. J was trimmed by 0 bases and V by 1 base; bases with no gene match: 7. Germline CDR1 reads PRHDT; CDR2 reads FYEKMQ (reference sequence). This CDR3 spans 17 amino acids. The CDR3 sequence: CASSLAGLASSSYEQYF. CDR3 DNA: TGTGCCAGCAGCTTAGCTGGACTAGCGTCGAGCTCCTACGAGCAGTACTTC.

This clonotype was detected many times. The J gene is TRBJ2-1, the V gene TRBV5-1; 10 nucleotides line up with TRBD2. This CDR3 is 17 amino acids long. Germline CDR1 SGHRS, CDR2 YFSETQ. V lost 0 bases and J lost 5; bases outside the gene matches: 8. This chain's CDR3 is CASSLAKSTSGNNEQFF. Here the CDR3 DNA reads TGCGCCAGCAGCTTGGCGAAATCTACTAGCGGGAACAATGAGCAGTTCTTC.

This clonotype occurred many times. CDR3 loop: CSVGGLEYNEQFF. The CDR3 DNA reads as TGCAGCGTTGGGGGACTAGAGTACAATGAGCAGTTCTTC. This chain joins TRBV29-1 and TRBJ2-1; 8 bases are shared with TRBD2. Germline-derived CDR1 and CDR2 are SQVTM and ANQGSEA. The CDR3 loop spans 13 amino acids. V dropped 4 bases and J dropped 4; count of bases not matched to a gene: 3.

This chain's CDR3 is CASSLIMTSGSIETQYF. CDR3 DNA: TGTGCCAGCAGCTTGATAATGACTAGCGGGAGCATCGAGACCCAGTACTTC. The chain uses TRBV5-4 and TRBJ2-5; 12 bases align to TRBD2. The CDR3 sequence is 17 residues long. J lost 5 bases, V lost 1 base, and 9 bases had no gene match. Germline CDR1 is SGHNT and CDR2 is YYREEE (reference sequence).

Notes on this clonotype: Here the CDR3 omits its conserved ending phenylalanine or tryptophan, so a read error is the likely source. CDR3: CASMMGQGGNEQFL. For the CDR3, the DNA is TGTGCCAGCATGATGGGACAGGGGGGCAATGAGCAGTTCTTG. This chain connects TRBV12-3 or TRBV12-4 to TRBJ2-1; 11 bases line up with TRBD1. V dropped 7 bases and J dropped 6; count of bases not matched to a gene: 5. The CDR3 loop spans 14 amino acids.

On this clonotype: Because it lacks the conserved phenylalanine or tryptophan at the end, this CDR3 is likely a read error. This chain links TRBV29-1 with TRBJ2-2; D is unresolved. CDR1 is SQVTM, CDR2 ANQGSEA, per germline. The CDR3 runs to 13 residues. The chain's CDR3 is CSVTRHSGGELFI. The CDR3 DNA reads TGCAGTGTCACGAGGCACTCGGGCGGGGAGCTGTTTATT.

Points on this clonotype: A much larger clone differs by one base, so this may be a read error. The CDR3 coding sequence is TGCGCCAGCAGCTTGGGGGGGACTAGCGGGTCCCGAGAGCACTTCTTC. It is translated as CASSLGGTSGSREHFF. The V call is TRBV5-1, the J call TRBJ2-1; 12 bases line up with TRBD2. The CDR3 has 16 amino acids. The germline gives CDR1 SGHRS, CDR2 YFSETQ.

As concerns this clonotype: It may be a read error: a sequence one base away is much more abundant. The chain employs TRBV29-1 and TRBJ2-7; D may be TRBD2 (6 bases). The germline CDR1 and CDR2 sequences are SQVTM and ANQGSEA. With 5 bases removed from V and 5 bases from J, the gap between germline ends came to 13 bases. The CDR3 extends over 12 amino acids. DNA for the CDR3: TGCAGCGTTAATCCCACGGGGGACGAGCAGTACTTC. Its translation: CSVNPTGDEQYF.

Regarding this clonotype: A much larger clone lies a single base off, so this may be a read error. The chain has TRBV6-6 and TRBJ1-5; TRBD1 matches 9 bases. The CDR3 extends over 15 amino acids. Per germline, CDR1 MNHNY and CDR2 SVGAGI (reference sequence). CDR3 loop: CATYRGQGGNQPQNF. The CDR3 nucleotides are TGTGCCACTTACAGGGGGCAGGGCGGCAATCAGCCCCAGAATTTT.